This T cell receptor beta chain emerged from a study of blood T cell repertoires in COVID-19 (dated by TCRdb to 2020 to 2021). Turning to the overall study: The collaborator samples originated in the United States, Italy and Spain and spanned the acute and convalescent phases of COVID-19. The prospective study material was composed of cDNA or gDNA derived from T cells, B-cell-depleted T cells, or PBMCs. Subjects who had been exposed to COVID-19, were actively infected with it, or had recovered from it provided the deeply sampled blood TCRbeta repertoires that made up the dataset. The repertoires were released in a freely available public database intended as a resource for research on the immune response to SARS-CoV-2. The samples were drawn from the first 160 participants of the ongoing ImmuneRACE study and from over 950 subjects provided by 6 global collaborators. Nearly every sample came with metadata listing a de-identified subject ID, COVID-19 status, age in years and sex. Where available, HLA class I and class II types were taken from metadata supplied by the sample provider and were not determined by assay-based typing.

Clipping removes 2 bases from V and 2 bases from J, with 10 as the unmatched junction base count. CDR3 length: 17 amino acids, cysteine to phenylalanine. The DNA shown is the 51-base CDR3, in frame from base 1. The germline V gene specifies SGHRS as CDR1 and YFSETQ as CDR2. Broader findings and caveats from the paper: The quantity of clinical and demographic metadata differed by source and by participant and was supplied without curation.

The immunoSEQ Assay, a bias-controlled multiplex PCR, was used to amplify TCRbeta CDR3 regions from genomic DNA. The study's processing was this. The number of nucleated cells in each sample was estimated from the amplification of reference gene primers within the assay. Sequence reads were collapsed and filtered to measure the absolute abundance of every unique TCRbeta CDR3 rearrangement. For each sample, productive Simpson clonality was calculated as the square root of Simpson's diversity index across productive rearrangements. TCRdb carries this immuneACCESS record with in-frame sequences only. Its versions omit some clonotypes, under half of them owing to an unresolved V gene in the studies checked, with the rest unexplained. That table furnishes V, J and clone size, whereas the DNA furnished D and trimming. Counted in this sample were approximately 120,000 clones; over 70% of them appeared once. The top ten clones comprise around 4.1% of the sample.

This clone has more than one count but fewer than ten. Its cognate antigen has yet to be identified. The record has no base qualities; no much larger clone is one base away. Collaborating institutions collected whole blood in K2EDTA tubes following their own protocols. Collaborator samples were shipped for TCRbeta analysis as frozen whole blood, isolated PBMCs, or DNA extracted from either sample type. The sample consisted of peripheral blood. The chain uses TRBV5-1 and TRBJ2-3; 8 junctional bases match TRBD2. This receptor was taken from a woman aged 45-65 years with acute or convalescent COVID-19. At the DNA level, the sequence is TGCGCCAGCAGCTTACTAGCTTCGGGGGGGGCCACAGATACGCAGTATTTT. Its translation reads: CASSLLASGGATDTQYF.